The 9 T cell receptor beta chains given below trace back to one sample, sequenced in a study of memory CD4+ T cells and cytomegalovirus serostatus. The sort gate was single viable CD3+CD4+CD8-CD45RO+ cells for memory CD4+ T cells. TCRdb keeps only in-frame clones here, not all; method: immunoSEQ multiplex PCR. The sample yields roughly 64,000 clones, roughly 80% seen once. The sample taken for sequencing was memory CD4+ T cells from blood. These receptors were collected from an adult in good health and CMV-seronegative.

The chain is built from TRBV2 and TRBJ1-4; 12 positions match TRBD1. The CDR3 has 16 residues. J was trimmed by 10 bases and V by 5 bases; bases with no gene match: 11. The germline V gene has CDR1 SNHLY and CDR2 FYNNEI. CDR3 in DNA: TGTGCCAGCAGTCGGGGGACAGGGGGCTCTGAAGGAAAACTGTTTTTT. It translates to CASSRGTGGSEGKLFF.

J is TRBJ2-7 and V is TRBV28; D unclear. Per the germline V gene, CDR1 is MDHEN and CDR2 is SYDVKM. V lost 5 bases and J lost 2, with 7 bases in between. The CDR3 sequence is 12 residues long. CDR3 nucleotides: TGTGCCAGCAGTCCAAGCCCCTACGAGCAGTACTTC. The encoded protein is CASSPSPYEQYF.

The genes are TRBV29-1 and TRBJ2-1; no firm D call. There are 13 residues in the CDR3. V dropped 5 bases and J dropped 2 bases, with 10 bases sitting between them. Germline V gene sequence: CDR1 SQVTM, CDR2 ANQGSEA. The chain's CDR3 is CSVNSPTYNEQFF. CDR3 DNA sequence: TGCAGCGTTAACAGCCCAACCTACAATGAGCAGTTCTTC.

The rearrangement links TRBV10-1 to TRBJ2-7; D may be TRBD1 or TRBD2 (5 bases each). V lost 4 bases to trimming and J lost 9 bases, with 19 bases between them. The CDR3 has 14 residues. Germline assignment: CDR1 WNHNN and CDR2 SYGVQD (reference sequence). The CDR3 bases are TGCGCCAGCAGTGGGACCGGGACCCCTTATTCGCAGTACTTC. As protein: CASSGTGTPYSQYF.

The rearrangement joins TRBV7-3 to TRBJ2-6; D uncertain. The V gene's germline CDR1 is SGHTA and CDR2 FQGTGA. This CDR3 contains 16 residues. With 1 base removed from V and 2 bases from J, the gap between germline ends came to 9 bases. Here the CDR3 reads CASSLIAGTGANVLTF. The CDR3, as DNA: TGTGCCAGCAGCTTAATAGCTGGGACTGGGGCCAACGTCCTGACTTTC.

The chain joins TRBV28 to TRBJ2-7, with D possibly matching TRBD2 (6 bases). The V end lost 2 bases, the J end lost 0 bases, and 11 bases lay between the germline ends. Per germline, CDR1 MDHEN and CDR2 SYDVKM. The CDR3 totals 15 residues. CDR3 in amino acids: CASSLVAVGSYEQYF. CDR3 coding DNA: TGTGCCAGCAGTTTAGTAGCGGTTGGCTCCTACGAGCAGTACTTC. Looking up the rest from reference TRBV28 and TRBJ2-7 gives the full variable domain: DVKVTQSSRYLVKRTGEKVFLECVQDMDHENMFWYRQDPGLGLRLIYFSYDVKMKEKGDIPEGYSVSREKKERFSLILESASTNQTSMYLCASSLVAVGSYEQYFGPGTRLTVT.

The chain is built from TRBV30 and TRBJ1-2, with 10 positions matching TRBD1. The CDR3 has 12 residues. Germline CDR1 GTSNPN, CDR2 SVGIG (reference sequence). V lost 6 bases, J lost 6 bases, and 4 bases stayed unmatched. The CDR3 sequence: CACGQGGDGYTF. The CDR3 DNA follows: TGTGCCTGCGGACAGGGGGGTGATGGCTACACCTTC.

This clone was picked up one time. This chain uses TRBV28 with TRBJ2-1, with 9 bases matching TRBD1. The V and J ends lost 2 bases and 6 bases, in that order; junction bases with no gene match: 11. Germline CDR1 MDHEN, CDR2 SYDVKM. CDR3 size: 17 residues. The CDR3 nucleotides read TGTGCCAGCAGTTTAACACTTGGGACAGGGTTTGGCAATGAGCAGTTCTTC. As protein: CASSLTLGTGFGNEQFF.

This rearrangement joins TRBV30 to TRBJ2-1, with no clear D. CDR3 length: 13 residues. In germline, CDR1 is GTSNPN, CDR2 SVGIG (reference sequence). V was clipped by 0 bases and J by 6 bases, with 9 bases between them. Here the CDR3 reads CAWSVDRFNEQFF. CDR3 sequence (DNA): TGTGCCTGGAGTGTAGACCGGTTCAATGAGCAGTTCTTC.